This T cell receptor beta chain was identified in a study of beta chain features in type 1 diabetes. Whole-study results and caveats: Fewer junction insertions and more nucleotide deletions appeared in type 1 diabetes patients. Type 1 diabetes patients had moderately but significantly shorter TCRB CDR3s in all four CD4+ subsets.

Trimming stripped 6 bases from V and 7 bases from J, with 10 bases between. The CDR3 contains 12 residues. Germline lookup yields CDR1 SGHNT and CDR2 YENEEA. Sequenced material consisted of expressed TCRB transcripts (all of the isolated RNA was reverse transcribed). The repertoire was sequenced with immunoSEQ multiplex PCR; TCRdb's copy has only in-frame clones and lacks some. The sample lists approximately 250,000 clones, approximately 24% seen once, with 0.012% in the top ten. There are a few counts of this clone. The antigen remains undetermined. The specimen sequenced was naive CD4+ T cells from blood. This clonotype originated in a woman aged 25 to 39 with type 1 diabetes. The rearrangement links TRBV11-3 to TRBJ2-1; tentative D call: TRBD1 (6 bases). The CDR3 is CASSNRENEQFF. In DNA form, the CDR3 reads TGTGCCAGCAGTAACAGGGAGAATGAGCAGTTCTTC. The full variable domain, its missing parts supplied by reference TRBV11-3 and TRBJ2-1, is EAGVVQSPRYKIIEKKQPVAFWCNPISGHNTLYWYLQNLGQGPELLIRYENEEAVDDSQLPKDRFSAERLKGVDSTLKIQPAELGDSAVYLCASSNRENEQFFGPGTRLTVL.